Included here is one TCR beta chain sequence, with context. V gave up 1 base and J gave up 0 bases, with 10 bases separating them. The CDR3 loop spans 16 amino acids. Germline assignment: CDR1 LNHDA and CDR2 SQIVND (reference sequence). Those enrolled, adults aged roughly 18 to 100 years, came from about 24 US areas. Cohort assignment relied on participant-reported clinical history. The assay was immunoSEQ multiplex PCR, and TCRdb's table has in-frame clones only and misses some. The sample yields roughly 200,000 clones, about 87% seen once. This specimen comes from a study of blood T cell repertoires in COVID-19. On the study more broadly: Specimens from acute and convalescent COVID-19 originated in the United States, Italy and Spain. In each case, the material was cDNA or gDNA derived from T cells, B-cell-depleted T cells, or PBMCs.

This TCR was sampled from a woman aged 30 to 39 who had recovered from COVID-19. Material for sequencing was PBMCs or T cells enriched from blood (not recorded which). This chain connects TRBV19 to TRBJ1-3; D is unresolved. CDR3 amino acids: CASSIGWASSGNTIYF. CDR3 coding DNA: TGTGCCAGTAGTATAGGGTGGGCGAGCTCTGGAAACACCATATATTTT.